This record concerns one T cell receptor (beta chain) sequence. What it recognizes is unknown. This specimen belongs to a study of CD8+ T cells in alopecia areata. Study-level points and caveats: Scalp clonality dropped significantly under tofacitinib, as did expanded CD8+ top-100 clones.

The treatment: oral pan-JAK inhibitor, 5-10 mg twice daily. RNA extraction and reverse transcription yielded cDNA as sequencing template. Only in-frame clones appear in the TCRdb table, and some are missing; sequencing was by immunoSEQ multiplex PCR. This table has approximately 300,000 clones, 58% appearing once. Germline CDR1 is ENHRY and CDR2 is SYGVKD. Trimming removed 3 bases from V and 9 bases from J, with 8 bases in between. The CDR3 is made up of 11 amino acids. Sequences were derived from CD4+ T cells sorted from blood, sampled at week 24, from a patient treated with tofacitinib. The receptor was isolated from a human donor with alopecia areata. The genes are TRBV10-3 and TRBJ2-5, with D possibly TRBD2 on 5 matching bases. CDR3 sequence (DNA): TGTGCCATCAGTGATGGACTGGCCCAGTACTTC. Translating it yields CAISDGLAQYF.